Listed here are 31 T cell receptor beta chains from one sample, sequenced in a study of T-cell memory formation after mild COVID-19. TCRdb itself ran the 5' RACE reads through MiXCR, one entry per CDR3 protein. The data hold about 270,000 distinct CDR3 sequences, with about 20% observed a single time. The sequenced sample was PBMCs or a T cell subset sorted from them (not recorded which). The receptors were gathered from a man aged 18 to 30 who had mild COVID-19 (a few samples of this study predate the infection). Cell type and time point are not known.

The chain recombines TRBV4-1 with TRBJ2-3; no clear D. The germline gives CDR1 MGHRA, CDR2 YSYEKL. V was trimmed by 0 bases and J by 5 bases, leaving 6 bases between them. CDR3 length: 13 residues. In DNA, the CDR3 is TGCGCCAGCAGCCAAGAGTCCGGAGATACGCAGTATTTT. Its translation is CASSQESGDTQYF.

The rearrangement links TRBV4-1 to TRBJ2-3; D remains ambiguous. The germline V gene has CDR1 MGHRA and CDR2 YSYEKL. The CDR3 has 16 amino acids. Trimming cost V 1 base and J 1 base, with 12 bases left between them. CDR3 region: CASSQGGADRTDTQYF. The CDR3 DNA is TGCGCCAGCAGCCAAGGAGGCGCGGACCGCACAGATACGCAGTATTTT.

CDR3 region: CATSDSATPILGDTQYF. In nucleotides, the CDR3 is TGTGCCACCAGTGATTCGGCCACCCCAATCTTGGGGGATACGCAGTATTTT. The chain couples TRBV24-1 to TRBJ2-3; D is unclear. Trimming took off 2 bases at V and 6 bases at J, with 20 bases between the two ends. The CDR3 consists of 17 residues. CDR1 is KGHDR, CDR2 SFDVKD, per germline.

This clonotype was detected ten times or more. The chain couples TRBV7-6 to TRBJ2-5, with 7 bases aligning to TRBD2. The germline V gene has CDR1 SGHVS and CDR2 FNYEAQ. CDR3 length: 13 amino acids. Here the CDR3 reads CASGNGGAETQYF. CDR3 in DNA: TGTGCGAGCGGGAACGGCGGGGCAGAGACCCAGTACTTC. Filled out from reference TRBV7-6 and TRBJ2-5, the complete variable domain reads GAGVSQSPRYKVTKRGQDVALRCDPISGHVSLYWYRQALGQGPEFLTYFNYEAQQDKSGLPNDRFSAERPEGSISTLTIQRTEQRDSAMYRCASGNGGAETQYFGPGTRLLVL.

There are a few counts of this clonotype. J is TRBJ2-3 and V is TRBV4-2; perhaps TRBD2 as D (6 bases). CDR1 is LGHNA, CDR2 YNFKEQ, per germline. CDR3 length: 13 residues. Between the trimmed V and J ends, which lost 8 bases and 3 bases, there was a span of 12 bases. CDR3 bases: TGTGCCAGCGGGAGCGGGCCTACAGATACGCAGTATTTT. Translated, it gives CASGSGPTDTQYF.

The chain joins TRBV6-1 to TRBJ2-7; D unresolved. V dropped 3 bases and J dropped 4 bases, with 7 bases sitting between them. Germline V gene sequence: CDR1 MNHNS, CDR2 SASEGT. This CDR3 region has 12 residues. CDR3 loop: CASSEVGYEQYF. CDR3 bases: TGTGCCAGCAGTGAGGTGGGTTACGAGCAGTACTTC.

Ten or more counts support this clonotype. This rearrangement joins TRBV6-2 or TRBV6-3 to TRBJ1-4; D is unresolved. This CDR3 is built from 15 residues. V shed 0 bases and J shed 4 bases, with 9 bases lying between them. Germline V lookup: CDR1 MNHEY, CDR2 SVGEGT. This CDR3 reads CASSYSIGDNEKLFF. CDR3 DNA: TGTGCCAGCAGTTACTCTATCGGAGATAATGAAAAACTGTTTTTT.

The V and J genes are TRBV7-2 and TRBJ2-3; D gene uncertain. Germline V gives CDR1 SGHTA, CDR2 FQGNSA. The V end was cut by 5 bases, the J end by 7 bases, with 19 bases between. The CDR3 is 15 residues long. CDR3 sequence reads: CASSPERSLGHTQYF. The CDR3 DNA reads TGTGCCAGCAGCCCTGAACGCTCCCTCGGGCATACGCAGTATTTT.

The chain couples TRBV7-9 to TRBJ2-3; D is ambiguous. The CDR3 is made up of 13 amino acids. Per the germline V gene, CDR1 is SEHNR and CDR2 is FQNEAQ (reference sequence). Trimming pared 5 bases from V and 7 bases from J, leaving 13 bases between. The CDR3 DNA is TGTGCCAGCAGCAACCCTCTCCCTTATACGCAGTATTTT. It specifies CASSNPLPYTQYF.

The chain links TRBV7-9 to TRBJ2-7; 10 bases map to TRBD2. The CDR3 contains 15 residues. CDR1 is SEHNR, CDR2 FQNEAQ, per germline (reference sequence). V was clipped by 5 bases and J by 2 bases; unmatched bases: 6. CDR3 nucleotide sequence: TGTGCCAGCAGCACACTAGCGGGGAGACCCTACGAGCAGTACTTC. Translated: CASSTLAGRPYEQYF.

The rearrangement links TRBV10-3 to TRBJ1-1; the D is unclear. Germline lookup yields CDR1 ENHRY and CDR2 SYGVKD. V was trimmed by 6 bases and J by 3 bases, leaving 5 bases between them. The CDR3 length is 11 residues. The CDR3 DNA sequence: TGTGCCATCAGGGTAGACACTGAAGCTTTCTTT. Its protein is CAIRVDTEAFF.

This chain joins TRBV20-1 and TRBJ2-3; D remains unclear. The germline V and J ends were trimmed by 3 bases and 0 bases, with 19 bases remaining between them. This CDR3 region has 17 residues. Per germline, CDR1 DFQATT and CDR2 SNEGSKA (reference sequence). The CDR3 DNA is TGCAGTGCTAGGTTGGCCTGGGCCCGACCTAGCACAGATACGCAGTATTTT. Amino acids: CSARLAWARPSTDTQYF.

The chain joins TRBV6-6 to TRBJ1-1; D call uncertain. CDR1 and CDR2 from the germline V gene are MNHNY and SVGAGI (reference sequence). Trimming shortened V by 6 bases and J by 4 bases, and 21 bases separated the two germline ends. CDR3 length: 16 amino acids. This CDR3 is CASRPRYTQYATEAFF. For the CDR3, the DNA is TGTGCCAGCAGACCCCGATACACCCAGTACGCCACTGAAGCTTTCTTT.

This clonotype was counted a few times. The chain employs TRBV6-5 and TRBJ1-1; tentatively, D is TRBD1 (5 bases). The germline V gene encodes CDR1 MNHEY and CDR2 SVGAGI. The CDR3 runs to 17 residues. Trimming left V 5 bases short and J 4 bases short, with 23 bases between. The CDR3 sequence: CASSNLAGGREGTEAFF. CDR3 in DNA: TGTGCCAGCAGTAACCTGGCGGGGGGTCGGGAGGGCACTGAAGCTTTCTTT.

The rearrangement uses TRBV6-2 or TRBV6-3 and TRBJ1-1; D is uncertain. The germline gives CDR1 MNHEY, CDR2 SVGEGT. V dropped 0 bases and J dropped 2 bases, with 19 bases sitting between them. The CDR3 sequence is 18 residues long. The CDR3 DNA follows: TGTGCCAGCAGTTACTCCGTAAATGGGCAAGGCCCAAACACTGAAGCTTTCTTT. This gives the protein CASSYSVNGQGPNTEAFF.

The J gene is TRBJ2-2, the V gene TRBV11-3; D might be TRBD1 (5 bases). CDR1 and CDR2 (germline): SGHNT, YENEEA. V shed 4 bases and J shed 7 bases, with 13 bases lying between them. The CDR3 spans 14 residues. For the CDR3, the DNA is TGTGCCAGCAGCTACAAGACAGTAGGCGGGGAGCTGTTTTTT. Its protein is CASSYKTVGGELFF.

This sequence joins TRBV2 and TRBJ2-1, with D unclear. CDR3 length: 15 amino acids. From germline, CDR1 is SNHLY and CDR2 FYNNEI. V lost 3 bases and J 2 bases, leaving 11 bases between the germline ends. DNA for the CDR3: TGTGCCAGCAGTGAGGGAACGGCCACCTACAATGAGCAGTTCTTC. Amino acid sequence: CASSEGTATYNEQFF.

This clonotype turned up a few times. The chain has TRBV19 and TRBJ1-1; 9 positions match TRBD1. V lost 8 bases to trimming and J lost 3 bases; unmatched junction nucleotides: 13. The CDR3 spans 16 residues. Germline V lookup: CDR1 LNHDA, CDR2 SQIVND (reference sequence). This CDR3 is CASGSSARQGDTEAFF. The DNA for the CDR3 is TGTGCCAGTGGTTCCTCCGCCCGACAGGGGGACACTGAAGCTTTCTTT.

The chain employs TRBV11-2 and TRBJ2-1; 9 bases agree with TRBD1. V shed 4 bases and J 8 bases; nucleotides not matched to a gene: 6. The length of the CDR3 is 14 residues. Germline CDR1 reads SGHAT; CDR2 reads FQNNGV. The CDR3 DNA sequence: TGTGCCAGCAGCTCCCGGACAGGGGTCGATGAGCAGTTCTTC. As protein: CASSSRTGVDEQFF.

The chain joins TRBV7-2 to TRBJ1-1; D gene uncertain. The CDR3 loop spans 14 amino acids. CDR1 and CDR2 from the germline V gene are SGHTA and FQGNSA. With 2 bases removed from V and 4 bases from J, the gap between germline ends came to 11 bases. DNA of the CDR3: TGTGCCAGCAGCTTATGGCAAAGTACCACTGAAGCTTTCTTT. Its translation is CASSLWQSTTEAFF.

This clonotype occurred a few times. This chain joins TRBV6-5 and TRBJ2-1; D is unresolved. V was shortened by 2 bases and J by 1 base, with 6 bases between the two germline ends. The length of the CDR3 is 14 residues. Germline V CDR1 and CDR2: MNHEY, SVGAGI. The CDR3 nucleotides read TGTGCCAGCAGTTACGAGGTGTCCTACAATGAGCAGTTCTTC. Amino acids: CASSYEVSYNEQFF.

This chain joins TRBV11-2 and TRBJ2-5; D is ambiguous. Germline CDR1 is SGHAT and CDR2 is FQNNGV. Trimming pared 2 bases from V and 1 base from J, leaving 11 bases between. The CDR3 consists of 15 residues. The CDR3 DNA reads TGTGCCAGCAGCTTAAGCCCAGATCTCCAAGAGACCCAGTACTTC. This gives the protein CASSLSPDLQETQYF.

A few counts support this clonotype. The V and J genes are TRBV7-8 and TRBJ1-2, with D tentatively TRBD1 (5 bases). The V gene's germline CDR1 is SGHVS and CDR2 FQNEAQ. CDR3 length: 15 residues. V shed 5 bases and J shed 6 bases, with 19 bases lying between them. The CDR3 DNA follows: TGTGCCAGCAGCCCCTTGCAGGGAGGGTTTGATGGCTACACCTTC. It is translated as CASSPLQGGFDGYTF.

This clonotype was detected only a few times. The chain recombines TRBV20-1 with TRBJ1-1; D is undetermined. Trimming took 6 bases from V and 6 from J, leaving 20 bases between them. This CDR3 has 14 amino acids. CDR1 DFQATT and CDR2 SNEGSKA come from the germline V gene (reference sequence). The CDR3 sequence: CSAQREDAGSEAFF. CDR3 coding DNA: TGCAGTGCCCAGAGGGAGGACGCGGGCTCTGAAGCTTTCTTT.

This clonotype turned up a few times. The CDR3 spells CASSRRLVRSQETQYF. CDR3 nucleotide sequence: TGTGCCAGCAGCCGACGACTAGTGCGGTCCCAAGAGACCCAGTACTTC. This chain joins TRBV13 and TRBJ2-5, with a possible D match to TRBD2 (6 bases). Trimming removed 5 bases at V and 1 base at J, with 17 bases between. From germline, CDR1 is PRHDT and CDR2 FYEKMQ (reference sequence). CDR3 length: 16 residues.

The genes are TRBV7-8 and TRBJ2-1; the match to TRBD2 covers 12 bases. Looked up from germline, CDR1 is SGHVS and CDR2 is FQNEAQ. The CDR3 is made up of 14 amino acids. V shed 3 bases and J 9 bases; nucleotides not matched to a gene: 3. This CDR3 reads CASSLTSGGFEQFF. In DNA form, the CDR3 reads TGTGCCAGCAGCTTGACTAGCGGGGGTTTTGAGCAGTTCTTC.

The V gene is TRBV5-1, the J gene TRBJ1-6, with D unresolved. This CDR3 is 13 amino acids long. Looked up from germline, CDR1 is SGHRS and CDR2 is YFSETQ. The V and J ends lost 0 bases and 9 bases respectively, with 7 bases between them. Written as DNA, the CDR3 is TGCGCCAGCAGCTTGGAGGGCGGTTCACCCCTCCACTTT. Translating it yields CASSLEGGSPLHF.

V gene TRBV6-1 combines with J gene TRBJ2-7; 14 bases are a match to TRBD2. The V and J ends lost 7 bases and 2 bases, in that order; junction bases with no gene match: 10. There are 17 residues in the CDR3. Looked up from germline, CDR1 is MNHNS and CDR2 is SASEGT. The CDR3 DNA reads as TGTGCCAGCACCCCCGGGACTAGCGGGGGTCTTACCTACGAGCAGTACTTC. This translates into CASTPGTSGGLTYEQYF.

This clonotype was counted only a few times. The V gene is TRBV7-2, the J gene TRBJ2-7, with TRBD1 identical over 8 bases. V dropped 5 bases and J dropped 6; count of bases not matched to a gene: 6. Germline CDR1 SGHTA, CDR2 FQGNSA. The CDR3 extends over 13 amino acids. The CDR3 region is CASSPQTGVEQYF. The CDR3, as DNA: TGTGCCAGCAGCCCGCAGACAGGGGTCGAGCAGTACTTC. The complete variable domain, with remaining parts taken from reference TRBV7-2 and TRBJ2-7, reads GAGVSQSPSNKVTEKGKDVELRCDPISGHTALYWYRQSLGQGLEFLIYFQGNSAPDKSGLPSDRFSAERTGGSVSTLTIQRTQQEDSAVYLCASSPQTGVEQYFGPGTRLTVT.

The sample holds a few counts of this clonotype. The rearrangement uses TRBV7-8 and TRBJ2-5; D perhaps matches TRBD2 (7 bases). This CDR3 is built from 14 residues. V shed 5 bases and J shed 4 bases, with 14 bases lying between them. CDR1 SGHVS and CDR2 FQNEAQ come from the germline V gene. The CDR3 loop reads CASSPPGGRETQYF. DNA for the CDR3: TGTGCCAGCAGCCCGCCGGGGGGCCGAGAGACCCAGTACTTC.

The chain links TRBV16 to TRBJ2-1; 8 nucleotides match TRBD2. After removal of 4 bases from V and 2 bases from J, the junction contained 4 bases not matched to a gene. The CDR3 has 15 residues. Germline CDR1 and CDR2: KGHSY and FQNENV. The DNA of the CDR3 is TGTGCCAGCAGCCGAAGCGGGGGTCCCTACAATGAGCAGTTCTTC. It translates to CASSRSGGPYNEQFF.